These T cell receptor beta chains were read from a single sample in a study of T cell responses to AZD1222 COVID-19 vaccine. The data were produced by immunoSEQ multiplex PCR, yet TCRdb's version contains in-frame clones alone and is incomplete. The sample lists 82,000 or so clones; 90% were seen once. Specimen: peripheral blood, collected on day 0 of AZD1222 vaccination. The receptors were gathered from an adult in good health. Each CDR3 is given with its conserved first and last residue. The D gene is left open where the match is weak. Clone size, where shown, is once, few, many, or a class for clones that have expanded.

D	V	J	size	CDR3	DNA
TRBD1	TRBV28	TRBJ1-1	NA	CASGDREAFF	TGTGCCAGCGGGGACAGGGAAGCTTTCTTT
TRBD1	TRBV7-2	TRBJ1-5	few	CASSLEGGKIQPQHF	TGTGCCAGCAGCTTAGAAGGGGGCAAGATTCAGCCCCAGCATTTT
NA	TRBV28	TRBJ2-7	NA	CASSSAPARYEQYF	TGTGCCAGCAGTTCCGCTCCGGCAAGGTACGAGCAGTACTTC
NA	TRBV24-1	TRBJ1-5	NA	CATSDSRQIYQPQHF	TGTGCCACCAGTGACTCAAGACAGATATATCAGCCCCAGCATTTT
TRBD1	TRBV7-2	TRBJ1-1	NA	CASSFRTGGGAEAFF	TGTGCCAGCAGCTTTCGGACAGGGGGAGGAGCTGAAGCTTTCTTT
NA	TRBV5-1	TRBJ2-1	NA	CASSPGSPSYNEQFF	TGCGCCAGCAGCCCGGGGAGCCCGTCCTACAATGAGCAGTTCTTC
TRBD1	TRBV6-5	TRBJ2-7	NA	CASRGTGGLSYEQYF	TGTGCCAGCAGGGGGACAGGAGGGCTCTCCTACGAGCAGTACTTC
NA	TRBV5-4	TRBJ2-1	NA	CASSLPRPGTYNEQFF	TGTGCCAGCAGCTTGCCTCGGCCGGGTACCTACAATGAGCAGTTCTTC
NA	TRBV5-4	TRBJ2-7	few	CASSLNGVEQYF	TGTGCCAGCAGCCTGAATGGGGTCGAGCAGTACTTC
TRBD2	TRBV7-2	TRBJ2-2	once	CASSLASSGGSTGELFF	TGTGCCAGCAGCTTAGCGTCTAGCGGGGGGTCCACCGGGGAGCTGTTTTTT
TRBD1	TRBV7-2	TRBJ2-7	NA	CASSLATGFSYEQYF	TGTGCCAGCAGCTTAGCGACAGGGTTTTCCTACGAGCAGTACTTC
NA	TRBV15	TRBJ1-4	NA	CATSRQWNEKLFF	TGTGCCACCAGCAGACAGTGGAATGAAAAACTGTTTTTT
TRBD1	TRBV4-1	TRBJ2-3	NA	CASSQDAGARGLGDTQYF	TGCGCCAGCAGCCAAGATGCCGGAGCCAGGGGGCTAGGGGATACGCAGTATTTT
NA	TRBV6-5	TRBJ2-5	NA	CASSLRGQETQYF	TGTGCCAGCAGTTTACGGGGGCAAGAGACCCAGTACTTC
NA	TRBV7-8	TRBJ1-5	NA	CASSLAGLGGGGGNQPQHF	TGTGCCAGCAGCTTAGCAGGTTTGGGGGGCGGCGGGGGCAATCAGCCCCAGCATTTT
NA	TRBV19	TRBJ1-5	NA	CASSIVKGQPQHF	TGTGCCAGTAGTATAGTGAAGGGACAGCCCCAGCATTTT
NA	TRBV28	TRBJ1-5	NA	CAGAFRGNQPQHF	TGTGCCGGGGCGTTTAGGGGCAATCAGCCCCAGCATTTT
TRBD1	TRBV14	TRBJ1-2	NA	CASSRQGVNYGYTF	TGTGCCAGCAGTAGACAGGGCGTGAACTATGGCTACACCTTC
NA	TRBV10-3	TRBJ1-5	NA	CAISDQQIDQPQHF	TGTGCCATCAGTGACCAACAGATTGATCAGCCCCAGCATTTT
NA	TRBV3-1/TRBV3-2	TRBJ2-1	NA	CASSQDHVYNEQFF	TGTGCCAGCAGCCAAGATCATGTCTACAATGAGCAGTTCTTC
TRBD1	TRBV5-1	TRBJ1-1	NA	CASSPRQGGGVTEAFF	TGCGCCAGCAGCCCTCGACAGGGGGGAGGTGTCACTGAAGCTTTCTTT
TRBD1	TRBV6-5	TRBJ1-1	NA	CASSGPRQGATEAFF	TGTGCCAGCAGCGGCCCTAGACAGGGGGCCACTGAAGCTTTCTTT
NA	TRBV11-2	TRBJ2-5	once	CASSSQPGPQETQYF	TGTGCCAGCAGCTCACAACCGGGACCCCAAGAGACCCAGTACTTC
TRBD1	TRBV5-6	TRBJ2-2	NA	CASSLDRADTGELFF	TGTGCCAGCAGTTTGGACAGGGCGGACACCGGGGAGCTGTTTTTT
NA	TRBV29-1	TRBJ1-1	NA	CSAQQGLNTEAFF	TGCAGCGCTCAACAGGGCCTGAACACTGAAGCTTTCTTT
NA	TRBV19	TRBJ2-6	NA	CASNRNSGANVLTF	TGTGCCAGTAACCGCAACTCTGGGGCCAACGTCCTGACTTTC
NA	TRBV18	TRBJ2-3	NA	CAPEGNTDTQYF	TGTGCCCCCGAGGGGAACACAGATACGCAGTATTTT
NA	TRBV5-5	TRBJ1-6	NA	CASSLDTAAPLHF	TGTGCCAGCAGCTTGGATACAGCAGCCCCCCTCCACTTT
NA	TRBV3-1/TRBV3-2	TRBJ1-2	NA	CASSRGYAAGNYGYTF	TGTGCCAGCAGCAGGGGATACGCGGCAGGTAACTATGGCTACACCTTC
TRBD1	TRBV9	TRBJ2-2	NA	CASSANTGGYTGELFF	TGTGCCAGCAGCGCCAATACAGGGGGCTACACCGGGGAGCTGTTTTTT
TRBD1	TRBV6-5	TRBJ1-6	NA	CASIGTGYHNSPLHF	TGTGCCAGCATCGGGACAGGATATCATAATTCACCCCTCCACTTT
TRBD1	TRBV5-6	TRBJ1-4	NA	CASSLAKQTGANEKLFF	TGTGCCAGCAGCTTGGCCAAACAGACAGGGGCTAATGAAAAACTGTTTTTT
TRBD1	TRBV27	TRBJ1-1	NA	CASSPTQGVKTEAFF	TGTGCCAGCAGTCCTACCCAGGGGGTGAAAACTGAAGCTTTCTTT